This T cell receptor (beta chain) comes out of a study of OX40 agonist ivuxolimab in advanced cancers. The method was immunoSEQ multiplex PCR; TCRdb's version includes in-frame clones alone and lacks a portion of them. The sample records about 74,000 clones, approximately 81% being singletons. The germline V gene encodes CDR1 GTSNPN and CDR2 SVGIG (reference sequence). The CDR3 sequence is 12 residues long. The junction had 3 bases not matched to a gene; V was cut back by 1 base and J by 10 bases. This sequence joins TRBV30 and TRBJ1-2; the match to TRBD1 covers 10 bases. Sample: CD4+ or CD8+ T cells sorted from blood, taken in a trial of the OX40 agonist ivuxolimab. This TCR was recovered from an adult with an advanced solid tumor such as melanoma, head and neck, liver or kidney cancer. CDR3 nucleotides: TGTGCCTGGAGTGGGGGGACAGGGGCCTACACCTTC. It yields the protein CAWSGGTGAYTF.